This passage covers 28 T cell receptor beta chains from one sample sequenced in a study of cytomegalovirus exposure and HLA in healthy donors. The PCR ran on 60 Vbeta and 13 Jbeta primers. Measured with immunoSEQ multiplex PCR; TCRdb has only the in-frame clones, and not every one. This table has 150,000 to 180,000 clones, around 80% appearing once. Specimen: PBMCs. These receptors were collected from a woman aged 35 to 49 in good health and CMV-seropositive.

This sequence joins TRBV27 and TRBJ2-3; D unresolved. Germline V gene lookup returns CDR1 MNHEY and CDR2 SMNVEV (reference sequence). Trimming removed 0 bases from V and 6 bases from J, with 10 bases in between. This CDR3 region has 14 residues. The CDR3 reads CASSLSRYWDTQYF. As DNA, the CDR3 is TGTGCCAGCAGTTTATCGCGATATTGGGATACGCAGTATTTT.

J is TRBJ2-7 and V is TRBV20-1; D is perhaps TRBD2 (5 bases). This CDR3 region has 11 residues. From germline, CDR1 is DFQATT and CDR2 SNEGSKA (reference sequence). Trimming removed 3 bases from V and 4 bases from J, with 7 bases in between. The CDR3 spells CSASSAYEQYF. CDR3 DNA: TGCAGTGCTAGTAGCGCGTACGAGCAGTACTTC.

The V gene is TRBV15, the J gene TRBJ1-4, with a weak D call TRBD1 (5 bases). The CDR3 is 15 residues long. Trimming stripped 5 bases from V and 6 bases from J, with 16 bases between. Germline lookup yields CDR1 LNHNV and CDR2 YYDKDF (reference sequence). The CDR3 nucleotides read TGTGCCACCAGCGGGGCGCAAAGGTTTGATGAAAAACTGTTTTTT. It yields the protein CATSGAQRFDEKLFF.

This clone was observed once. V and J are TRBV10-3 and TRBJ1-3; D may be TRBD1 (5 bases). The germline V gene has CDR1 ENHRY and CDR2 SYGVKD. Deletions cut 5 bases from V and 3 bases from J, with 8 bases between. The CDR3 consists of 13 residues. CDR3 loop: CAISSGYGNTIYF. For the CDR3, the DNA is TGTGCCATCAGTTCAGGGTATGGAAACACCATATATTTT.

The chain links TRBV2 to TRBJ1-1; 8 nucleotides agree with TRBD1. The CDR3 covers 15 residues. Germline CDR1 is SNHLY and CDR2 is FYNNEI. V lost 8 bases, J lost 0 bases, and 8 bases stayed unmatched. DNA of the CDR3: TGTGCCAGCCGTTACAGGGGGTCGATGAACACTGAAGCTTTCTTT. Protein product: CASRYRGSMNTEAFF.

The rearrangement uses TRBV7-8 and TRBJ2-5; D possibly corresponds to TRBD1 (5 bases). The CDR3 sequence is 15 residues long. The germline V gene has CDR1 SGHVS and CDR2 FQNEAQ. Trimming shortened V by 8 bases and J by 7 bases, and 23 bases separated the two germline ends. CDR3 nucleotides: TGTGCCAGCTCTGAAGAGGCAGGGATATCTGGGACCCAGTACTTC. Protein product: CASSEEAGISGTQYF.

This chain uses TRBV7-9 with TRBJ2-3, with D perhaps matching TRBD2 (7 bases). V lost 5 bases and J lost 5, with 23 bases in between. The germline V gene has CDR1 SEHNR and CDR2 FQNEAQ (reference sequence). CDR3 length equals 17 residues. This CDR3 reads CASSKGGEGHWGDTQYF. The CDR3, as DNA: TGTGCCAGCAGCAAAGGGGGGGAGGGCCATTGGGGAGATACGCAGTATTTT.

The rearrangement joins TRBV5-1 to TRBJ2-7; 9 nucleotides match TRBD1. Unmatched junction bases numbered 9, after V lost 2 bases and J lost 6 bases. This CDR3 contains 15 residues. Germline values: CDR1 SGHRS, CDR2 YFSETQ. CDR3 residues: CASSFEATGGFEQYF. Here the CDR3 DNA reads TGCGCCAGCAGCTTTGAAGCTACAGGGGGCTTCGAGCAGTACTTC. The whole variable domain, filled in from reference TRBV5-1 and TRBJ2-7, reads KAGVTQTPRYLIKTRGQQVTLSCSPISGHRSVSWYQQTPGQGLQFLFEYFSETQRNKGNFPGRFSGRQFSNSRSEMNVSTLELGDSALYLCASSFEATGGFEQYFGPGTRLTVT.

Comment on this clone: One end of the junction varies from germline; a read error may be responsible. This chain joins TRBV7-3 and TRBJ1-2, with TRBD1 matching 7 bases. This CDR3 spans 13 amino acids. Germline V lookup: CDR1 SGHTA, CDR2 FQGTGA. CDR3 amino acids: CASGREGGPPPFF. CDR3 DNA sequence: TGTGCCAGTGGACGAGAAGGGGGCCCCCCTCCCTTCTTC.

The chain joins TRBV27 to TRBJ1-2; D gene uncertain. V was shortened by 4 bases and J by 0 bases, with 12 bases between the two germline ends. CDR1 MNHEY and CDR2 SMNVEV come from the germline V gene (reference sequence). This CDR3 region has 15 residues. The CDR3 region is CASSYKAGSNYGYTF. In nucleotides, the CDR3 is TGTGCCAGCAGTTATAAAGCCGGTTCTAACTATGGCTACACCTTC.

The chain couples TRBV30 to TRBJ1-4, with TRBD1 matching 8 bases. The V segment lost 7 bases and the J segment 4 bases; nucleotides outside the gene matches: 8. The germline V gene encodes CDR1 GTSNPN and CDR2 SVGIG (reference sequence). The CDR3 is made up of 14 amino acids. The CDR3 protein is CASTQGVVNEKLFF. The CDR3 region has the DNA TGTGCCTCCACACAGGGGGTGGTTAATGAAAAACTGTTTTTT. The full variable domain, completed using reference TRBV30 and TRBJ1-4, is SQTIHQWPATLVQPVGSPLSLECTVEGTSNPNLYWYRQAAGRGLQLLFYSVGIGQISSEVPQNLSASRPQDRQFILSSKKLLLSDSGFYLCASTQGVVNEKLFFGSGTQLSVL.

The V gene is TRBV7-9, the J gene TRBJ1-2, with a weak D call TRBD1 (6 bases). Germline-derived CDR1 and CDR2 are SEHNR and FQNEAQ (reference sequence). Trimming cost V 2 bases and J 2 bases, with 12 bases left between them. This CDR3 has 15 amino acids. CDR3 protein: CASSLYREGNYGYTF. In DNA, the CDR3 is TGTGCCAGCAGCTTATACAGGGAAGGGAACTATGGCTACACCTTC. Variable domain in full (rest from reference TRBV7-9 and TRBJ1-2): DTGVSQNPRHKITKRGQNVTFRCDPISEHNRLYWYRQTLGQGPEFLTYFQNEAQLEKSRLLSDRFSAERPKGSFSTLEIQRTEQGDSAMYLCASSLYREGNYGYTFGSGTRLTVV.

This chain connects TRBV13 to TRBJ2-7; TRBD1 agrees at 9 bases. The CDR3 has 14 amino acids. Germline V gene lookup returns CDR1 PRHDT and CDR2 FYEKMQ (reference sequence). Germline trimming cut 3 bases from V and 5 bases from J; bases unmatched to any gene: 5. CDR3 coding DNA: TGTGCCAGCAGCTTGTTGGACAGGGGCAACGAGCAGTACTTC. Translation gives CASSLLDRGNEQYF.

This chain links TRBV6-5 with TRBJ2-7; TRBD1 agrees at 7 bases. The V gene end was trimmed by 7 bases and the J gene end by 6 bases; junction bases not matched to a gene: 12. The CDR3 spans 14 residues. Germline-derived CDR1 and CDR2 are MNHEY and SVGAGI. The CDR3 sequence: CASTKTGRLIEQYF. CDR3 DNA sequence: TGTGCCAGCACCAAGACAGGGCGGCTTATCGAGCAGTACTTC.

The genes are TRBV23-1 and TRBJ1-5; the match to TRBD1 covers 7 bases. TRBV23-1 is designated an ORF whose function remains uncertain. With 1 base clipped from V and 2 bases from J, the junction kept 20 bases outside the gene matches. The CDR3 covers 21 residues. CDR3 nucleotide sequence: TGCGCCAGCAGTCAATTCCTACCGGCAGGGGGTGAGTGTATTTGCAATCAGCCCCAGCATTTT. Protein sequence: CASSQFLPAGGECICNQPQHF.

The chain couples TRBV7-9 to TRBJ2-3; 10 bases line up with TRBD2. After removal of 1 base from V and 6 bases from J, the junction contained 10 bases not matched to a gene. The germline CDR1 and CDR2 sequences are SEHNR and FQNEAQ (reference sequence). The CDR3 sequence is 17 residues long. Here the CDR3 reads CASSLVVSLAGADTQYF. The CDR3 coding sequence is TGTGCCAGCAGCTTAGTTGTTTCGCTAGCGGGAGCCGATACGCAGTATTTT.

Only a few counts were recorded for this clone. The V and J genes are TRBV6-5 and TRBJ2-1, with 11 bases lining up with TRBD2. Germline V lookup: CDR1 MNHEY, CDR2 SVGAGI. This CDR3 comprises 16 residues. The V segment lost 0 bases and the J segment 3 bases; nucleotides outside the gene matches: 1. The CDR3 is CASSYSGTSGYNEQFF. The DNA of the CDR3 is TGTGCCAGCAGTTACTCCGGGACTAGCGGCTACAATGAGCAGTTCTTC.

The gene calls are TRBV19 and TRBJ1-5, with D possibly being TRBD1 (5 bases). V lost 3 bases to trimming and J lost 4 bases, with 19 bases between them. The CDR3 consists of 17 residues. Germline V CDR1 and CDR2: LNHDA, SQIVND (reference sequence). The CDR3 DNA reads as TGTGCCAGTAGTATTCCCCAATTTGGACAAACAAATCAGCCCCAGCATTTT. It codes for CASSIPQFGQTNQPQHF.

The table lists this clone with a count of one. V gene TRBV28 combines with J gene TRBJ1-2; 9 bases map to TRBD1. The V and J ends lost 5 bases and 7 bases, in that order; junction bases with no gene match: 8. Germline loops: CDR1 MDHEN, CDR2 SYDVKM. This CDR3 comprises 14 residues. CDR3 loop: CASSSGQGIFGYTF. The CDR3 nucleotides read TGTGCCAGCAGTAGCGGACAGGGGATTTTTGGCTACACCTTC.

The J gene is TRBJ1-1, the V gene TRBV14; D remains ambiguous. V lost 4 bases and J lost 0, with 18 bases in between. Germline CDR1 SGHDN, CDR2 FVKESK. There are 17 residues in the CDR3. The CDR3 protein is CASSRGGFRIMNTEAFF. The CDR3 DNA is TGTGCCAGCAGCCGGGGAGGGTTCCGAATCATGAACACTGAAGCTTTCTTT.

The chain uses TRBV7-9 and TRBJ2-3; D ambiguous. CDR1 is SEHNR, CDR2 FQNEAQ, per germline (reference sequence). V was clipped by 5 bases and J by 2 bases, with 5 bases between them. The CDR3 totals 12 residues. The CDR3 here is CASSQITDTQYF. The CDR3 DNA sequence: TGTGCCAGCAGCCAGATCACAGATACGCAGTATTTT.

This chain uses TRBV30 with TRBJ2-5, with 11 bases matching TRBD2. In germline, CDR1 is GTSNPN, CDR2 SVGIG (reference sequence). CDR3 length: 15 residues. The junction had 4 bases not matched to a gene; V was cut back by 2 bases and J by 2 bases. The CDR3 region is CAWSRGLADQETQYF. The CDR3 DNA is TGTGCCTGGAGTAGGGGACTAGCGGATCAAGAGACCCAGTACTTC. The full variable domain, completed using reference TRBV30 and TRBJ2-5, is SQTIHQWPATLVQPVGSPLSLECTVEGTSNPNLYWYRQAAGRGLQLLFYSVGIGQISSEVPQNLSASRPQDRQFILSSKKLLLSDSGFYLCAWSRGLADQETQYFGPGTRLLVL.

V and J are TRBV29-1 and TRBJ2-3, with TRBD2 as a possible D gene (5 bases). This CDR3 has 14 residues. V lost 1 base and J 2 bases, leaving 10 bases between the germline ends. Per the germline V gene, CDR1 is SQVTM and CDR2 is ANQGSEA. CDR3 in amino acids: CSVEGGEYTDTQYF. CDR3 bases: TGCAGCGTTGAAGGGGGAGAATACACAGATACGCAGTATTTT.

The chain recombines TRBV13 with TRBJ2-6, with D maybe TRBD1 (6 bases). This CDR3 has 19 residues. V shed 0 bases and J shed 1 base, with 16 bases lying between them. Germline V gene data show CDR1 as PRHDT and CDR2 as FYEKMQ (reference sequence). The CDR3 sequence: CASSLGDRENPSGANVLTF. The CDR3, as DNA: TGTGCCAGCAGCTTAGGGGACAGAGAGAACCCGTCTGGGGCCAACGTCCTGACTTTC. Full variable domain (missing parts from reference TRBV13 and TRBJ2-6): AAGVIQSPRHLIKEKRETATLKCYPIPRHDTVYWYQQGPGQDPQFLISFYEKMQSDKGSIPDRFSAQQFSDYHSELNMSSLELGDSALYFCASSLGDRENPSGANVLTFGAGSRLTVL.

This sequence joins TRBV5-5 and TRBJ1-1; possibly TRBD1 for D (5 bases). Germline V lookup: CDR1 SGHKS, CDR2 YYEKEE (reference sequence). V was pared by 5 bases and J by 0 bases, with 11 bases between. CDR3 size: 14 residues. The CDR3 loop is CASSRGGMNTEAFF. The CDR3 nucleotides are TGTGCCAGCAGTAGGGGTGGGATGAACACTGAAGCTTTCTTT.

The chain has TRBV6-1 and TRBJ1-6; the match to TRBD1 covers 9 bases. V was clipped by 6 bases and J by 7 bases; unmatched bases: 7. In germline, CDR1 is MNHNS, CDR2 SASEGT. This CDR3 has 15 residues. CDR3 region: CASRGPGQGNSPLHF. The CDR3 nucleotides read TGTGCCAGCAGGGGGCCGGGACAGGGAAATTCACCCCTCCACTTT.

The chain uses TRBV5-1 and TRBJ1-5; D call uncertain. CDR3 length: 15 amino acids. CDR1 is SGHRS and CDR2 is YFSETQ in the germline V gene. Deletions cut 2 bases from V and 1 base from J, with 10 bases between. CDR3 in DNA: TGCGCCAGCAGCTTACTTTCGGGGAGCAATCAGCCCCAGCATTTT. Its translation: CASSLLSGSNQPQHF.

V gene TRBV18 combines with J gene TRBJ2-1; the D gene is possibly TRBD2 (6 bases). Germline V CDR1 and CDR2: KGHSH, LQKENI. This CDR3 contains 16 residues. Trimming removed 5 bases at V and 0 bases at J, with 14 bases between. The CDR3 nucleotides are TGTGCCAGCTCATCGAGTAGCGGAAACTCCTACAATGAGCAGTTCTTC. Translating it yields CASSSSSGNSYNEQFF.